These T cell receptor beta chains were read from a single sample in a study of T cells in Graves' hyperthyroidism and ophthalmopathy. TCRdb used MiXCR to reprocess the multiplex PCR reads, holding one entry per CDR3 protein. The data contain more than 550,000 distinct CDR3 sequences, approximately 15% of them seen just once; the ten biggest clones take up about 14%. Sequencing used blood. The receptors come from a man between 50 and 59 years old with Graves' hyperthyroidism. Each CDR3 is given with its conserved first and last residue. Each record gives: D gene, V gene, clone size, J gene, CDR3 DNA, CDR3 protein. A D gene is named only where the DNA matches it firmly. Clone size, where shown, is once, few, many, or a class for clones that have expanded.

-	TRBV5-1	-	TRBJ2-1	TGCGCCAGCAGCTTGGCCTTGGTAGCCGGGGGCGCAGGCAATGAGCAGTTCTTC	CASSLALVAGGAGNEQFF
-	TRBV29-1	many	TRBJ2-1	TGCAGCGTTGAAGATAAATATGGGGGAACTTACAATGAGCAGTTCTTC	CSVEDKYGGTYNEQFF
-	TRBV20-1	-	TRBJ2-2	TGCAGTGTTGGGAAGAGGGTTAAGGACACCGGGGAGCTGTTTTTT	CSVGKRVKDTGELFF
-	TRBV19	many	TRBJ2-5	TGTGCCAGTAGTGGACCATCAGGAGAGACCCAGTACTTC	CASSGPSGETQYF
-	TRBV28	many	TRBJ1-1	TGTGCCAGCAGTTCTGGGGGTACCACTGAAGCTTTCTTT	CASSSGGTTEAFF
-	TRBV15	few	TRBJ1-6	TGTGCCACCAGCGTGAGGGATTTTAATTCACCCCTCCACTTT	CATSVRDFNSPLHF
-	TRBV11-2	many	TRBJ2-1	TGTGCCAGCAGCTTAGAAGGGCGGGCCAATGAGCAGTTCTTC	CASSLEGRANEQFF
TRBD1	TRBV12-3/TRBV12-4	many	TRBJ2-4	TGTGCCAGCAGGTTGACAGGGGGGGGGACCCAAAACATTCAGTACTTC	CASRLTGGGTQNIQYF
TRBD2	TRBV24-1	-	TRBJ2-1	TGTGCCACCGCCACCGCGGGAGGGAGCGGGCCTTACAATGAGCAGTTCTTC	CATATAGGSGPYNEQFF
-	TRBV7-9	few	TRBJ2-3	TGTGCCAGCAGCTTAGGTACCTACCTCACAGATACGCAGTATTTT	CASSLGTYLTDTQYF
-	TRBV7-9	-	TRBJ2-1	TGTGCCAGCAGCTTAGTGACTAGTGTCGGTGAGCAGTTCTTC	CASSLVTSVGEQFF
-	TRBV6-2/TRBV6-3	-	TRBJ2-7	TGTGCCAGCAGTGAAAGGACAGCTTACGAGCAGTACTTC	CASSERTAYEQYF
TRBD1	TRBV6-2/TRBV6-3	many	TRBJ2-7	TGTGCCAGCAGCCAGGACAGGGCCGCAAGTGGGGAGCAGTACTTC	CASSQDRAASGEQYF
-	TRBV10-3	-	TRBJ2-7	TGTGCCATCAGTGAAGTGGAGGGAGCCTACGAGCAGTACTTC	CAISEVEGAYEQYF
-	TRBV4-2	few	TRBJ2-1	TGTGCCAGCAGCCAAACGGCAGGGAATGAGCAGTTCTTC	CASSQTAGNEQFF
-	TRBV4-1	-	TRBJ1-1	TGCGCCAGCAGCCGGTTTGCGGGCTGGAACACTGAAGCTTTCTTT	CASSRFAGWNTEAFF
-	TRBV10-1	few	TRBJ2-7	TGCGCCAGCAGTGAGACGCTGGGGTTGGGGGAGCAGTACTTC	CASSETLGLGEQYF
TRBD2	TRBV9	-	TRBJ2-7	TGTGCCAGCAGCCCACCCCATAGCGGGAGGGCCAGGGAGCAGTACTTC	CASSPPHSGRAREQYF
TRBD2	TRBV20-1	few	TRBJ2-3	TGCAGTGCTAGAGCGTGGAGGACTAGCGAACATGCTAGCACAGATACGCAGTATTTT	CSARAWRTSEHASTDTQYF
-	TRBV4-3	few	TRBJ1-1	TGCGCCAGCAGCCAAGATAGTGATAACACTGAAGCTTTCTTT	CASSQDSDNTEAFF
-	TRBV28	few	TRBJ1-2	TGTGCCAGCAGTTTAGAGCCGAATGGCTACACCTTC	CASSLEPNGYTF
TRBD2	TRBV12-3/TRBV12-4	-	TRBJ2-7	TGTGCCAGCAGCGGACTAGCGGGAGGACCCGGCTCCTGCGAGCAGTACTTC	CASSGLAGGPGSCEQYF